Each of the 30 T cell receptor beta chains below was sequenced from the same sample in a study of blood T cell repertoires in COVID-19. Sequencing was performed with immunoSEQ multiplex PCR; in TCRdb, only in-frame clones are kept and a portion is missing. The table lists about 400,000 clones, 70% to 90% of them singletons. Sequenced: PBMCs or T cells enriched from blood (not recorded which). The receptor source for this set is a man aged 40-55 years in a cohort exposed to, infected with or recovered from COVID-19 (not recorded which).

The chain has TRBV4-1 and TRBJ2-2, with a possible D match to TRBD1 (7 bases). CDR3 size: 17 residues. Germline V gives CDR1 MGHRA, CDR2 YSYEKL. Trimming removed 0 bases at V and 5 bases at J, with 16 bases between. The chain's CDR3 is CASSQEGGTVGTGELFF. The DNA of the CDR3 is TGCGCCAGCAGCCAAGAAGGGGGGACAGTAGGAACCGGGGAGCTGTTTTTT.

The chain is built from TRBV5-4 and TRBJ2-5, with 7 bases aligning to TRBD1. Germline assignment: CDR1 SGHNT and CDR2 YYREEE (reference sequence). The CDR3 runs to 15 residues. V shed 0 bases and J 2 bases; nucleotides not matched to a gene: 4. The CDR3 coding sequence is TGTGCCAGCAGCTTGGATGGGACAGCTCAAGAGACCCAGTACTTC. The encoded protein is CASSLDGTAQETQYF. The whole variable domain, filled in from reference TRBV5-4 and TRBJ2-5, reads ETGVTQSPTHLIKTRGQQVTLRCSSQSGHNTVSWYQQALGQGPQFIFQYYREEENGRGNFPPRFSGLQFPNYSSELNVNALELDDSALYLCASSLDGTAQETQYFGPGTRLLVL.

The chain employs TRBV27 and TRBJ2-1; D is perhaps TRBD2 (6 bases). Germline CDR1 and CDR2: MNHEY and SMNVEV (reference sequence). The CDR3 is 11 residues long. Trimming removed 4 bases from V and 15 bases from J, with 13 bases in between. This CDR3 is CASSSGSPWFF. The DNA for the CDR3 is TGTGCCAGCAGTTCCGGGAGCCCCTGGTTCTTC.

The gene calls are TRBV7-9 and TRBJ1-4; 10 positions agree with TRBD1. Germline V lookup: CDR1 SEHNR, CDR2 FQNEAQ (reference sequence). J was trimmed by 7 bases and V by 4 bases; bases with no gene match: 6. This CDR3 region has 15 residues. Here the CDR3 reads CASSSFGQGGEKLFF. The CDR3 DNA reads TGTGCCAGCAGCTCATTCGGACAGGGGGGTGAAAAACTGTTTTTT. Together with reference TRBV7-9 and TRBJ1-4, the CDR3 gives the full variable domain: DTGVSQNPRHKITKRGQNVTFRCDPISEHNRLYWYRQTLGQGPEFLTYFQNEAQLEKSRLLSDRFSAERPKGSFSTLEIQRTEQGDSAMYLCASSSFGQGGEKLFFGSGTQLSVL.

This chain connects TRBV28 to TRBJ2-7; 8 nucleotides match TRBD2. The CDR3 has 15 residues. With V trimmed by 7 bases and J by 4 bases, 12 bases remained unmatched. Germline CDR1 MDHEN, CDR2 SYDVKM. The CDR3 DNA sequence: TGTGCCAGCACCAAGAGCGGGAGAAGTCTGTACGAGCAGTACTTC. Amino acid sequence: CASTKSGRSLYEQYF. Together with reference TRBV28 and TRBJ2-7, the CDR3 gives the full variable domain: DVKVTQSSRYLVKRTGEKVFLECVQDMDHENMFWYRQDPGLGLRLIYFSYDVKMKEKGDIPEGYSVSREKKERFSLILESASTNQTSMYLCASTKSGRSLYEQYFGPGTRLTVT.

The chain uses TRBV3-1 (or the pseudogene TRBV3-2) and TRBJ2-5, with 13 bases aligning to TRBD2. Germline values: CDR1 LGHDT, CDR2 YNNKEL (reference sequence). V shed 4 bases and J 3 bases; nucleotides not matched to a gene: 8. The CDR3 length is 17 residues. The CDR3, as DNA: TGTGCCAGCAGCCTTCAAGCAGGACTAGCGGGAGAAGAGACCCAGTACTTC. Its protein product is CASSLQAGLAGEETQYF.

The chain recombines TRBV5-1 with TRBJ2-3; TRBD2 agrees at 9 bases. V shed 5 bases and J 0 bases; nucleotides not matched to a gene: 16. The CDR3 is 19 amino acids. The germline V gene encodes CDR1 SGHRS and CDR2 YFSETQ. Written as DNA, the CDR3 is TGCGCCAGCAGTCGTATAGCGGTAGCGGGAGCCACTAGCACAGATACGCAGTATTTT. Translation gives CASSRIAVAGATSTDTQYF.

This sequence joins TRBV28 and TRBJ2-4, with 10 bases matching TRBD1. The CDR3 spans 13 residues. CDR1 and CDR2 (germline): MDHEN, SYDVKM. Unmatched junction bases numbered 3, after V lost 4 bases and J lost 9 bases. The CDR3 region has the DNA TGTGCCAGCAGTTCGGGACAGGGGATCATTCAGTACTTC. Its translation is CASSSGQGIIQYF.

CDR3 loop: CAISEGRTGANVLTF. Written as DNA, the CDR3 is TGTGCCATCAGTGAGGGGAGAACCGGGGCCAACGTCCTGACTTTC. This rearrangement joins TRBV10-3 to TRBJ2-6, with D maybe TRBD2 (5 bases). The CDR3 totals 15 residues. Germline V CDR1 and CDR2: ENHRY, SYGVKD. V was pared by 2 bases and J by 4 bases, with 9 bases between.

V usage is TRBV6-5 and J usage is TRBJ1-2, with 7 bases lining up with TRBD1. After removal of 7 bases from V and 4 bases from J, the junction contained 12 bases not matched to a gene. This CDR3 is 15 amino acids long. Germline lookup yields CDR1 MNHEY and CDR2 SVGAGI. CDR3 protein: CASTPSLTGPYGYTF. The CDR3 bases are TGTGCCAGCACCCCCTCCCTGACAGGGCCCTATGGCTACACCTTC.

The J gene is TRBJ2-7, the V gene TRBV23-1, with D possibly TRBD1 on 6 matching bases. TRBV23-1 is sorted into the ORF group, with uncertain function. CDR3 length equals 16 residues. The germline V and J ends were trimmed by 0 bases and 4 bases, with 16 bases remaining between them. The CDR3 sequence: CASSQSMKGDNYEQYF. For the CDR3, the DNA is TGCGCCAGCAGTCAATCGATGAAGGGGGACAATTACGAGCAGTACTTC.

About this clone: At the DNA level, this CDR3 is encoded by other sequences in the same sample as well. This chain connects TRBV3-1 (or the pseudogene TRBV3-2) to TRBJ2-7; 10 nucleotides align to TRBD1. CDR1 is LGHDT and CDR2 is YNNKEL in the germline V gene (reference sequence). The CDR3 is 14 amino acids. V shed 4 bases and J 4 bases; nucleotides not matched to a gene: 4. The CDR3 region has the DNA TGTGCCAGCAGCCCCCGGGACAGGGGTTACGAGCAGTACTTC. This codes for CASSPRDRGYEQYF.

This sequence joins TRBV28 and TRBJ1-3; D call uncertain. Trimming took off 7 bases at V and 0 bases at J, with 10 bases between the two ends. This CDR3 has 14 amino acids. Germline V lookup: CDR1 MDHEN, CDR2 SYDVKM. The CDR3 sequence: CASNSYDSGNTIYF. CDR3 bases: TGTGCCAGCAACAGCTACGACTCTGGAAACACCATATATTTT.

The gene calls are TRBV12-5 and TRBJ2-1; D may be TRBD2 (6 bases). V lost 1 base and J 5 bases, leaving 15 bases between the germline ends. Germline V CDR1 and CDR2: LGHNT, FRNRAP. The CDR3 runs to 16 residues. CDR3 sequence: CASGLGGEGGNNEQFF. The CDR3 nucleotides are TGTGCTAGTGGTTTGGGGGGAGAGGGCGGGAACAATGAGCAGTTCTTC.

The gene calls are TRBV13 and TRBJ2-1; D gene unclear. Germline CDR1 and CDR2: PRHDT and FYEKMQ (reference sequence). Between the trimmed V and J ends, which lost 2 bases and 5 bases, there was a span of 13 bases. There are 15 residues in the CDR3. DNA for the CDR3: TGTGCCAGCAGCTTATACAATCCCCTGAACAATGAGCAGTTCTTC. This codes for CASSLYNPLNNEQFF. The whole variable domain, remainder taken from reference TRBV13 and TRBJ2-1, is AAGVIQSPRHLIKEKRETATLKCYPIPRHDTVYWYQQGPGQDPQFLISFYEKMQSDKGSIPDRFSAQQFSDYHSELNMSSLELGDSALYFCASSLYNPLNNEQFFGPGTRLTVL.

This chain joins TRBV11-3 and TRBJ2-7; 14 nucleotides match TRBD2. V gave up 4 bases and J gave up 6 bases; unmatched junction bases: 5. Germline lookup yields CDR1 SGHNT and CDR2 YENEEA. This CDR3 comprises 15 residues. DNA for the CDR3: TGTGCCAGCAGCTATTCGGGACTAGCGGGAGCCGAGCAGTACTTC. This gives the protein CASSYSGLAGAEQYF.

The J gene is TRBJ2-5, the V gene TRBV15; 8 nucleotides agree with TRBD1. The CDR3 has 16 residues. The J segment lost 1 base and the V segment lost 0 bases, leaving 4 bases of the junction unmatched. In germline, CDR1 is LNHNV, CDR2 YYDKDF (reference sequence). The CDR3 is CATSREIQGAQETQYF. The CDR3 DNA follows: TGTGCCACCAGCAGAGAGATCCAGGGGGCCCAAGAGACCCAGTACTTC. Full variable domain (outside the CDR3, taken from reference TRBV15 and TRBJ2-5): DAMVIQNPRYQVTQFGKPVTLSCSQTLNHNVMYWYQQKSSQAPKLLFHYYDKDFNNEADTPDNFQSRRPNTSFCFLDIRSPGLGDTAMYLCATSREIQGAQETQYFGPGTRLLVL.

The CDR3, as DNA: TGTGCCAGCAGCAGAACAGATAGGGAGACCCAGTACTTC. Its translation: CASSRTDRETQYF. The rearrangement links TRBV11-3 to TRBJ2-5; D unresolved. The CDR3 is made up of 13 amino acids. Trimming shortened V by 5 bases and J by 5 bases, and 12 bases separated the two germline ends. Germline-derived CDR1 and CDR2 are SGHNT and YENEEA.

This clone has just one count. This chain uses TRBV4-2 with TRBJ2-2; 8 bases align to TRBD1. CDR1 and CDR2 (germline): LGHNA, YNFKEQ. Trimming at V came to 4 bases and at J to 3 bases, leaving 7 bases not matched to a gene. CDR3 length: 16 amino acids. The CDR3: CASSPRTGRDTGELFF. The CDR3, as DNA: TGTGCCAGCAGCCCCCGGACAGGGAGAGACACCGGGGAGCTGTTTTTT.

The gene calls are TRBV5-4 and TRBJ1-3, with D perhaps TRBD1 (5 bases). Trimming pared 6 bases from V and 1 base from J, leaving 8 bases between. This CDR3 has 13 residues. In germline, CDR1 is SGHNT, CDR2 YYREEE (reference sequence). The CDR3 sequence: CASTPGSGNTIYF. The DNA of the CDR3 is TGTGCCAGCACCCCAGGGTCTGGAAACACCATATATTTT.

V is TRBV19 and J is TRBJ2-1, with 13 bases fitting TRBD2. The germline gives CDR1 LNHDA, CDR2 SQIVND (reference sequence). The CDR3 loop spans 16 amino acids. The ends lost 5 bases at V and 8 bases at J; junction bases unmatched: 9. CDR3 bases: TGTGCCAGTAGTGCCCCGACTAGCGGGAGGCACCATGAGCAGTTCTTC. The encoded protein is CASSAPTSGRHHEQFF.

The V gene is TRBV5-1, the J gene TRBJ1-4; 9 bases fit TRBD1. From germline, CDR1 is SGHRS and CDR2 YFSETQ. V gave up 4 bases and J gave up 5 bases; unmatched junction bases: 6. This CDR3 region has 15 residues. CDR3 in amino acids: CASSPDRGRNEKLFF. In DNA, the CDR3 is TGCGCCAGCAGCCCGGACAGGGGACGGAATGAAAAACTGTTTTTT. Variable domain in full (rest from reference TRBV5-1 and TRBJ1-4): KAGVTQTPRYLIKTRGQQVTLSCSPISGHRSVSWYQQTPGQGLQFLFEYFSETQRNKGNFPGRFSGRQFSNSRSEMNVSTLELGDSALYLCASSPDRGRNEKLFFGSGTQLSVL.

The chain couples TRBV19 to TRBJ2-7; 12 positions match TRBD2. The CDR3 has 19 amino acids. From germline, CDR1 is LNHDA and CDR2 SQIVND (reference sequence). The ends lost 5 bases at V and 0 bases at J; junction bases unmatched: 14. CDR3 sequence (DNA): TGTGCCAGTAGTTCCAGACGACTAGCGGGAGTTACGAGCTCCTACGAGCAGTACTTC. It specifies CASSSRRLAGVTSSYEQYF.

The gene calls are TRBV9 and TRBJ2-2, with TRBD2 matching 9 bases. CDR1 and CDR2 (germline): SGDLS, YYNGEE. Trimming at V came to 1 base and at J to 1 base, leaving 5 bases not matched to a gene. This CDR3 spans 17 amino acids. CDR3 sequence: CASSVRGLAQNTGELFF. CDR3 bases: TGTGCCAGCAGCGTACGTGGACTAGCGCAGAACACCGGGGAGCTGTTTTTT.

The V and J genes are TRBV6-5 and TRBJ1-1; TRBD1 agrees at 10 bases. CDR3 length: 15 residues. Germline V gene data show CDR1 as MNHEY and CDR2 as SVGAGI. With 6 bases clipped from V and 2 bases from J, the junction kept 6 bases outside the gene matches. CDR3 coding DNA: TGTGCCAGCAGGGGAGGGGACAGGGGCAACACTGAAGCTTTCTTT. Translated: CASRGGDRGNTEAFF.

The V and J genes are TRBV25-1 and TRBJ2-3; 8 positions match TRBD2. Germline V gives CDR1 MGHDK, CDR2 SYGVNS. CDR3 size: 16 residues. With V trimmed by 4 bases and J by 3 bases, 9 bases remained unmatched. In DNA, the CDR3 is TGTGCCAGCAGTGGTAGGGCGGGAGGAGGGACAGATACGCAGTATTTT. Encoded protein: CASSGRAGGGTDTQYF.

The V call is TRBV14, the J call TRBJ1-5; D uncertain. This CDR3 has 18 residues. V lost 0 bases and J 7 bases, leaving 22 bases between the germline ends. Germline CDR1 and CDR2: SGHDN and FVKESK. CDR3 sequence reads: CASSQDHWRRGLWQPQHF. CDR3 DNA: TGTGCCAGCAGCCAAGATCATTGGAGACGGGGTTTGTGGCAGCCCCAGCATTTT.

The genes are TRBV29-1 and TRBJ1-5, with D uncertain. CDR3 length: 16 residues. The V end lost 4 bases, the J end lost 0 bases, and 16 bases lay between the germline ends. The germline V gene has CDR1 SQVTM and CDR2 ANQGSEA. The CDR3: CSVGNRIGDSNQPQHF. In DNA form, the CDR3 reads TGCAGCGTTGGTAACCGAATCGGAGATAGCAATCAGCCCCAGCATTTT.

The chain is built from TRBV18 and TRBJ1-4; D ambiguous. CDR1 is KGHSH, CDR2 LQKENI, per germline. V was clipped by 5 bases and J by 6 bases, with 7 bases between them. This CDR3 contains 12 residues. The CDR3 is CASSEVDEKLFF. The CDR3 nucleotides read TGTGCCAGCTCAGAGGTAGATGAAAAACTGTTTTTT. The full variable domain, rest sourced from reference TRBV18 and TRBJ1-4, is NAGVMQNPRHLVRRRGQEARLRCSPMKGHSHVYWYRQLPEEGLKFMVYLQKENIIDESGMPKERFSAEFPKEGPSILRIQQVVRGDSAAYFCASSEVDEKLFFGSGTQLSVL.

This sequence joins TRBV27 and TRBJ2-5, with TRBD1 identical over 11 bases. The CDR3 runs to 15 residues. The V gene's germline CDR1 is MNHEY and CDR2 SMNVEV (reference sequence). Losses at the gene ends were 6 bases for V and 5 bases for J; bases not matched to a gene: 8. The CDR3 bases are TGTGCCAGCAGCCCCAGGACAGGGGGCAGGGAGACCCAGTACTTC. It encodes CASSPRTGGRETQYF.